This T cell receptor (beta chain) stems from a study of shared clonotypes between healthy human individuals. The germline V gene encodes CDR1 SNHLY and CDR2 FYNNEI. Germline trimming cut 4 bases from V and 7 bases from J; bases unmatched to any gene: 5. The CDR3 has 14 amino acids. Tens of millions of PBMCs went into genomic DNA for unsorted samples. The assay used deep level. Several immunoSEQ plates received, in even portions, the genomic DNA of each subset. Replicate PCRs run on unsorted PBMC used 250 to 300 ng DNA, which was about 30,000 T cell genomes. Sequencing used immunoSEQ multiplex PCR; TCRdb keeps in-frame clones, though not all of them. The repertoire includes some 510,000 clones, around 74% of them detected once, and 10% to 15% sits in the top ten. This clone was counted many times.

Material: PBMCs. The TCR comes from a woman in her thirties or forties in good health. Some clones in this sample may be carry-over from other donors' samples. V usage is TRBV2 and J usage is TRBJ2-4; 9 bases agree with TRBD2. The CDR3 DNA reads as TGTGCCAGCAGTGTAGGACTAGCGAGGAACATTCAGTACTTC. Encoded protein: CASSVGLARNIQYF. Full variable domain (outside the CDR3, taken from reference TRBV2 and TRBJ2-4): EPEVTQTPSHQVTQMGQEVILRCVPISNHLYFYWYRQILGQKVEFLVSFYNNEISEKSEIFDDQFSVERPDGSNFTLKIRSTKLEDSAMYFCASSVGLARNIQYFGAGTRLSVL.